There are a few counts of the clone carrying this TCR beta chain. Its target is unknown. This sample also contains other DNA sequences that code for the same CDR3. This PCR relied on a set of 60 Vbeta primers and 13 Jbeta primers. Profiling relied on immunoSEQ multiplex PCR, and the TCRdb table lists in-frame clones only, not all of them. This sample has more than 85,000 clones, with about 13% found just once. The data were obtained in a study of cytomegalovirus exposure and HLA in healthy donors. Study summary: Among the approximately 370 donors who were genotyped, roughly 76% fell in the genetic ancestry cluster that is associated with self-reported Caucasian donors.

Study-wide results and limits: A later analysis linked a missense DCLRE1C variant to TCR beta V- and J-gene trimming. Rare TCR sequences dominated, though some public TCRs recurred in many donors. Three of the chains that were CMV-associated were confirmed in vitro to be specific for CMV antigens.

The V gene's germline CDR1 is SGHDT and CDR2 YYEEEE. The V end lost 0 bases, the J end lost 5 bases, and 17 bases lay between the germline ends. CDR3 length equals 16 residues. Source material: PBMCs. This sequence joins TRBV5-6 and TRBJ2-5, with a tentative D call TRBD2 (7 bases). The sequence was collected from a man aged 40-49 years in good health and CMV-seropositive. The CDR3 loop is CASSLEGGGLGETQYF. In nucleotides, the CDR3 is TGTGCCAGCAGCTTGGAAGGCGGGGGCCTCGGGGAGACCCAGTACTTC.